These T cell receptor beta chains were read from a single sample in a study of chemoradiotherapy in HPV16-positive cancers. Repertoires were generated with immunoSEQ multiplex PCR, while TCRdb's copy carries only in-frame clones and drops some. In the table there are 9,500 or so clones, about three quarters of which are singletons. The sequences come from tumor tissue, collected from a patient who underwent chemoradiotherapy. The receptors stem from a human donor with HPV-associated anogenital cancer. Both conserved end residues are part of each CDR3. A D gene is named only where the DNA matches it firmly.

v_gene	d_gene	j_gene	CDR3aa
TRBV13	NA	TRBJ2-2	CASSSPAAGELFF
TRBV6-1	TRBD2	TRBJ2-7	CASSEAPSGWYEQYF
TRBV7-2	NA	TRBJ1-5	CASSAWDGRNQPQHF
TRBV4-1	TRBD1	TRBJ2-2	CASSQEIRDSANTGELFF
TRBV19	TRBD1	TRBJ2-3	CASSTGQLDTQYF
TRBV5-1	NA	TRBJ2-1	CASSNVGGFYNEQFF
TRBV7-5	NA	TRBJ1-2	CARSFFPGTGGLGYGYTF
TRBV5-6	NA	TRBJ2-5	CASSLYRAQETQYF
TRBV5-4	TRBD1	TRBJ1-3	CASSQTGGPGNTIYF
TRBV7-9	NA	TRBJ1-1	CASSLIRGSSNTEAFF
TRBV27	NA	TRBJ1-5	CASSARYSNQPQHF
TRBV5-4	TRBD1	TRBJ2-7	CASAPGGTGTSEQYF
TRBV19	NA	TRBJ1-4	CASSPSRGQRNEKLFF
TRBV6-6	TRBD1	TRBJ2-6	CASRTGGSGANVLTF
TRBV5-1	NA	TRBJ2-7	CASSLDGQTDYEQYF
TRBV21-1	NA	TRBJ1-1	CASSAHRSRNTEAFF
TRBV5-1	TRBD1	TRBJ2-2	CASSSGTGGNTGELFF
TRBV2	NA	TRBJ2-7	CASSDTGAQYF
TRBV6-1	NA	TRBJ1-5	CASSSPRLPQHF
TRBV7-8	NA	TRBJ1-3	CASSLDGSSGNTIYF
TRBV7-9	NA	TRBJ1-1	CASSFGQSEAFF
TRBV27	NA	TRBJ2-1	CASSPNLVSEQFF
TRBV7-6	NA	TRBJ2-2	CASSLAPGPTGELFF
TRBV7-9	NA	TRBJ1-2	CASSLLIGPGHGYTF
TRBV15	NA	TRBJ2-7	CATSTSGNSYEQYF
TRBV10-3	TRBD1	TRBJ1-1	CAITPDRENTEAFF
TRBV30	TRBD1	TRBJ1-2	CAWSHPHPGQGARGYTF
TRBV18	NA	TRBJ1-6	CASSPLAGDYSPLHF
TRBV7-8	NA	TRBJ2-3	CASSSEGRGTDTQYF
TRBV4-1	TRBD1	TRBJ2-7	CASSHGTGETYEQYF
TRBV5-5	NA	TRBJ1-4	CASSLRAAAEKLFF
TRBV5-1	TRBD1	TRBJ1-3	CASSVDRGTGNTIYF
TRBV2	TRBD1	TRBJ1-1	CASSGQGGNTEAFF